This TCR beta chain was recorded in a study of blood T cell repertoires in COVID-19. Study details: T cells, B-cell-depleted T cells, or PBMCs supplied cDNA or gDNA.

After removal of 0 bases from V and 7 bases from J, the junction contained 4 bases not matched to a gene. Germline assignment: CDR1 SGHRS and CDR2 YFSETQ. The CDR3 sequence is 15 residues long. Method: immunoSEQ multiplex PCR; TCRdb's copy keeps in-frame clones and lacks some. The data contain under 65,000 clones, about 81% of them singletons. The V call is TRBV5-1, the J call TRBJ1-6; 7 bases match TRBD1. Sequencing was carried out using peripheral blood. This receptor was taken from a woman in her sixties with acute or convalescent COVID-19. CDR3 nucleotides: TGCGCCAGCAGCTTGGAGACAGGGCCCAATTCACCCCTCCACTTT. This encodes CASSLETGPNSPLHF.